The clone carrying this T cell receptor (beta chain) was counted a single time. This sample is drawn from a study of tumor-infiltrating lymphocytes in primary liver carcinoma. Total RNA (approximately 500 ng) served as template for TCR beta cDNA synthesis primed by a constant-region primer. Modified slightly, ARM-PCR produced TCR beta libraries over three nested multiplex PCR rounds. TRBV1-TRBV30 forward and Cbeta reverse primers drove the first two roughly 10-cycle rounds. TCRdb processed the multiplex PCR reads anew with MiXCR; each CDR3 protein has one entry. The sample carries 300,000 to 400,000 distinct CDR3 sequences, 65% recorded once. Unsorted whole blood yielded blood RNA, and germline DNA was extracted as well. This CDR3 has 15 residues. The V end lost 0 bases, the J end lost 7 bases, and 16 bases lay between the germline ends.

The rearrangement links TRBV12-3 or TRBV12-4 to TRBJ2-7; D possibly uses TRBD1 or TRBD2 (5 bases each). The TCR sequence derives from a middle-aged man with primary liver carcinoma and hepatitis B virus infection. The sequenced sample was peripheral blood. The CDR3: CASSLAGMERGEQYF. CDR3 DNA sequence: TGTGCCAGCAGTTTAGCGGGGATGGAGAGGGGTGAGCAGTACTTC.